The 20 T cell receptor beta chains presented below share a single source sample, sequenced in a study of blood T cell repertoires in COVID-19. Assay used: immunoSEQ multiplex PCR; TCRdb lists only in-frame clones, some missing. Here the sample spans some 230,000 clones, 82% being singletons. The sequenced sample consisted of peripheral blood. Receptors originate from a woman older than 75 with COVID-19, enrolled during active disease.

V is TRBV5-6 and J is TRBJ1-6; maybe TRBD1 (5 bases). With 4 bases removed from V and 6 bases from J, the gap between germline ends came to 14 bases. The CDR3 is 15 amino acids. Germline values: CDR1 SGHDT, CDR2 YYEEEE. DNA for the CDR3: TGTGCCAGCAGCCCCCCTGGGGGGGTTAATTCACCCCTCCACTTT. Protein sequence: CASSPPGGVNSPLHF.

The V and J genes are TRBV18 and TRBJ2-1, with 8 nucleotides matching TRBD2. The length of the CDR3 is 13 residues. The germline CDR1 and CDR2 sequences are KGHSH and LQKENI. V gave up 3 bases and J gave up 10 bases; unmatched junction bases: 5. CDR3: CASSPILAAEQFF. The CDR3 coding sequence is TGTGCCAGCTCACCGATACTAGCGGCAGAGCAGTTCTTC.

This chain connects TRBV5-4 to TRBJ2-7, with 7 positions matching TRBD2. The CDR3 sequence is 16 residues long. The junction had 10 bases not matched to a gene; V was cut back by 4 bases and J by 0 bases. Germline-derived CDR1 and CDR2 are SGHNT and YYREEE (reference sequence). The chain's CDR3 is CASSTSGGGLSYEQYF. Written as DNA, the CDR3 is TGTGCCAGCAGCACGAGTGGGGGGGGACTCTCCTACGAGCAGTACTTC.

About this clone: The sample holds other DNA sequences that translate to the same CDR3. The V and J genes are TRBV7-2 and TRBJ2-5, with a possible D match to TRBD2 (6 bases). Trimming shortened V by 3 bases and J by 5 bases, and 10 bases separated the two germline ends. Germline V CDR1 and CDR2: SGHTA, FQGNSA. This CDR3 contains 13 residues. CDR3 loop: CASSLTSLETQYF. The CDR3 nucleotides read TGTGCCAGCAGCTTGACTAGTCTGGAGACCCAGTACTTC.

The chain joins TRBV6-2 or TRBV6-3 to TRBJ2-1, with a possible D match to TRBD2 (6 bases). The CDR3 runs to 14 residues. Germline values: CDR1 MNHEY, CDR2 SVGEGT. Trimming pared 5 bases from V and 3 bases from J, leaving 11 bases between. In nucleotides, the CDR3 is TGTGCCAGCAGTCCCGGGAGCGGCTACAATGAGCAGTTCTTC. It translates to CASSPGSGYNEQFF.

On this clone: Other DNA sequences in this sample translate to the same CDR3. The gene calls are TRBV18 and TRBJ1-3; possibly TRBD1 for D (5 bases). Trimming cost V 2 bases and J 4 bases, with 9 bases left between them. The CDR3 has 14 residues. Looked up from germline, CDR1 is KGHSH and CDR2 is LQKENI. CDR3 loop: CASSPDSSGNTIYF. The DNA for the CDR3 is TGTGCCAGCTCACCAGACAGCTCCGGAAACACCATATATTTT.

CDR3 bases: TGCGCCAGCAGCCGAACGACTAGCGGGATCTACAATGAGCAGTTCTTC. As protein: CASSRTTSGIYNEQFF. The chain joins TRBV4-1 to TRBJ2-1; 11 nucleotides align to TRBD2. V shed 4 bases, J shed 3 bases, and the junction held 5 bases outside the gene matches. The V gene's germline CDR1 is MGHRA and CDR2 YSYEKL. The CDR3 loop spans 16 amino acids.

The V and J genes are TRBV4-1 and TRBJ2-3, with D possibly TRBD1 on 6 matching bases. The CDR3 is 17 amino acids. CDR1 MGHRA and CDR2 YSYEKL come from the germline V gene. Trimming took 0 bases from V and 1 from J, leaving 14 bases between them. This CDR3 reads CASSQDGRGRGTDTQYF. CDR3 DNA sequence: TGCGCCAGCAGCCAAGACGGCAGGGGCCGGGGCACAGATACGCAGTATTTT.

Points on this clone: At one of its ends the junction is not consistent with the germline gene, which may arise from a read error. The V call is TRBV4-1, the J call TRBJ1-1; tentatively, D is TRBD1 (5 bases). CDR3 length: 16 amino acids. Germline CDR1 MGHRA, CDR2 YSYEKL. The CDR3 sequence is CASSQDQGGLKTEAFF. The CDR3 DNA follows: TGCGCCAGCAGCCAAGATCAGGGTGGGTTGAAGACTGAAGCTTTCTTT.

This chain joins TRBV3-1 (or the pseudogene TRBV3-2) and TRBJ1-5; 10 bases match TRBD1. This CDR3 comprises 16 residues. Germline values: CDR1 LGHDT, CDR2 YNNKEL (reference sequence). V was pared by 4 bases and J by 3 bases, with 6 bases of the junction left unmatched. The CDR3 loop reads CASSLGTGVANQPQHF. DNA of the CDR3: TGTGCCAGCAGCCTCGGGACAGGGGTTGCCAATCAGCCCCAGCATTTT.

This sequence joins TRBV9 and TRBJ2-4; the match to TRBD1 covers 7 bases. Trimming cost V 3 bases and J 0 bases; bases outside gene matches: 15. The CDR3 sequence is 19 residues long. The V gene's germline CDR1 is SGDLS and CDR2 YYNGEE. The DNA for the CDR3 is TGTGCCAGCAGCGCAAAAAACTCCGGGACAGACCTAGCCAAAAACATTCAGTACTTC. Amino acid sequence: CASSAKNSGTDLAKNIQYF.

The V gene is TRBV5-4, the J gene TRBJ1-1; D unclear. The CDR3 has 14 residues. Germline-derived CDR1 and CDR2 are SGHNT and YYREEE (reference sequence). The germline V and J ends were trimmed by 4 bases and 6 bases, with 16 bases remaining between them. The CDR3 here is CASSPPRGRSEAFF. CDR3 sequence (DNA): TGTGCCAGCAGCCCACCACGCGGGAGGTCTGAAGCTTTCTTT.

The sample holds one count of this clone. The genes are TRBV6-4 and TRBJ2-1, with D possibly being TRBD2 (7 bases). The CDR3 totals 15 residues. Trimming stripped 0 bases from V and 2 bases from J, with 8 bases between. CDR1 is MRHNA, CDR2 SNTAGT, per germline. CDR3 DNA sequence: TGTGCCAGCAGTGACTCGGGGGGGCCCTACAATGAGCAGTTCTTC. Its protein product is CASSDSGGPYNEQFF.

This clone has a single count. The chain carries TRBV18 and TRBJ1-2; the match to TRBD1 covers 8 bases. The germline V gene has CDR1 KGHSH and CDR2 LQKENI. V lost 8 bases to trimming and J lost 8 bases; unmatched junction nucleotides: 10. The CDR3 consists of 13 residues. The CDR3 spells CASTPDRGGGYTF. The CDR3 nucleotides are TGTGCCAGCACCCCCGACAGGGGAGGAGGCTACACCTTC.

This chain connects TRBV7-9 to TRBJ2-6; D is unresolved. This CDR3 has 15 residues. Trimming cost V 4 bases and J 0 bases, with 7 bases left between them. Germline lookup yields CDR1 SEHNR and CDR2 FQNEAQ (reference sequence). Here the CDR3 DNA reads TGTGCCAGCAGCTCCCTAAGCTCTGGGGCCAACGTCCTGACTTTC. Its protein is CASSSLSSGANVLTF.

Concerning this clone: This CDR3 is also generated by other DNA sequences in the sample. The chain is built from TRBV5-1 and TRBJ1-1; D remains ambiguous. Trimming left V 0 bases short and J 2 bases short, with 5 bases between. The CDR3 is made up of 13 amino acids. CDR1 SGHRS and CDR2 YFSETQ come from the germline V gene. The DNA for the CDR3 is TGCGCCAGCAGCTTGGTCCTCAACACTGAAGCTTTCTTT. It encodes CASSLVLNTEAFF.

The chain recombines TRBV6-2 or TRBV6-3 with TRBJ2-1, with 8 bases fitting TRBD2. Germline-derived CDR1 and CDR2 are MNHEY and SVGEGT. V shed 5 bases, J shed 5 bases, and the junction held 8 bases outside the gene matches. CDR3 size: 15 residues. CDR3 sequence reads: CASSLGTSPHNEQFF. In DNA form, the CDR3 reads TGTGCCAGCAGTCTCGGGACTAGTCCGCACAATGAGCAGTTCTTC.

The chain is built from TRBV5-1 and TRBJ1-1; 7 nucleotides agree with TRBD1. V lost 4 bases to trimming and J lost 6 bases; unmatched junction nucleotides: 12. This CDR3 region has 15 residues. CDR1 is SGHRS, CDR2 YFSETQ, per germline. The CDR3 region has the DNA TGCGCCAGCAGCCGACCCCAGGGGGGCATACCTGAAGCTTTCTTT. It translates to CASSRPQGGIPEAFF.

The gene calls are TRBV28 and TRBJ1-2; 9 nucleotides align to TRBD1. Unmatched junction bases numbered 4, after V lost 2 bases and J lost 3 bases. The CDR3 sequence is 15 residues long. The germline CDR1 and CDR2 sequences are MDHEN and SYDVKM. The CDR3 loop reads CASSLEDRGYYGYTF. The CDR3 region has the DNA TGTGCCAGCAGTTTAGAAGACAGGGGGTACTATGGCTACACCTTC.

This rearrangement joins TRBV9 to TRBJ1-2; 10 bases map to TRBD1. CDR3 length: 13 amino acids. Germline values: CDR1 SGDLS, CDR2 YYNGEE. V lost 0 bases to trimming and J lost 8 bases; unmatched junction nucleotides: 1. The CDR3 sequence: CASSVATGGGYTF. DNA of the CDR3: TGTGCCAGCAGCGTAGCGACAGGGGGCGGCTACACCTTC.